This passage covers 5 T cell receptor beta chains from one sample sequenced in a study of shared clonotypes between healthy human individuals. Naive CD8 cells comprised CD45RO-negative, CCR7-positively selected cells, excluding terminally differentiated effector memory CD45RA+ cells. TCRdb's copy holds only in-frame clones and misses some; the assay was immunoSEQ multiplex PCR. This sample has about 2.2 million clones, with about 92% found just once. The sequencing input was naive CD8+ T cells from PBMCs. The receptors come from a man younger than 35 in good health. Some clones in this sample may be carry-over from other donors' samples.

J is TRBJ2-4 and V is TRBV5-6, with 9 nucleotides matching TRBD1. Trimming cost V 4 bases and J 8 bases; bases outside gene matches: 7. The CDR3 sequence is 14 residues long. The germline CDR1 and CDR2 sequences are SGHDT and YYEEEE. The chain's CDR3 is CASSRTGVAHIQYF. The CDR3, as DNA: TGTGCCAGCAGCAGGACAGGGGTCGCGCACATTCAGTACTTC.

This chain joins TRBV30 and TRBJ1-1; the D is unclear. This CDR3 contains 11 residues. Germline values: CDR1 GTSNPN, CDR2 SVGIG (reference sequence). V was cut by 7 bases and J by 7 bases, with 13 bases left in between. CDR3 loop: CAYHRANEAFF. Written as DNA, the CDR3 is TGTGCCTATCACCGGGCTAATGAAGCTTTCTTT.

This chain uses TRBV28 with TRBJ2-5; 7 positions agree with TRBD1. V lost 3 bases and J lost 4; bases outside the gene matches: 5. CDR3 length equals 14 residues. Germline CDR1 and CDR2: MDHEN and SYDVKM. The CDR3 DNA reads TGTGCCAGCAGTTTTCCCAGGGGGAGAGAGACCCAGTACTTC. Translated, it gives CASSFPRGRETQYF.

In DNA form, the CDR3 reads TGTGCCAGCGTGGCAGGGACCGAAGAGACCCAGTACTTC. As protein: CASVAGTEETQYF. This chain connects TRBV28 to TRBJ2-5, with D tentatively TRBD1 or TRBD2 (5 bases each). Germline CDR1 is MDHEN and CDR2 is SYDVKM. V was clipped by 8 bases and J by 3 bases, with 13 bases between them. The CDR3 spans 13 residues.

The chain couples TRBV27 to TRBJ2-7; D may be TRBD1 (5 bases). Germline V gene data show CDR1 as MNHEY and CDR2 as SMNVEV (reference sequence). V shed 5 bases and J shed 9 bases, with 17 bases lying between them. CDR3 length equals 13 residues. CDR3 loop: CASSPGSFVGQYF. The CDR3 region has the DNA TGTGCCAGCAGTCCAGGGTCTTTTGTGGGGCAGTACTTC.